Reported below is one T cell receptor beta chain. This record comes from a study of blood T cell repertoires in COVID-19. Background on the study: Specimens from acute and convalescent COVID-19 originated in the United States, Italy and Spain.

In Seattle, patients joined the study during active infection and were tracked longitudinally. As processed by the authors: Reference gene primer amplification yielded estimated nucleated cell counts. Only in-frame clones appear in the TCRdb table, and some are missing; sequencing was by immunoSEQ multiplex PCR. V and J calls and clone size follow that table, whereas D and trimming were derived from the DNA. The profile covers 390,000 or so clones, with roughly 90% appearing a single time and around 3% taken by the ten largest. The receptor comes from a woman aged 25 to 39 with COVID-19, enrolled during active disease. Sequenced: peripheral blood.

CDR3: CASSRPGLAGDTQYF. CDR3 coding DNA: TGTGCCAGCAGCCGACCGGGACTAGCAGGAGATACGCAGTATTTT. The J gene is TRBJ2-3, the V gene TRBV6-2 or TRBV6-3; 9 nucleotides agree with TRBD2. The CDR3 spans 15 residues. With 6 bases clipped from V and 5 bases from J, the junction kept 9 bases outside the gene matches. In germline, CDR1 is MNHEY, CDR2 SVGEGT.